The entry below gives a single T cell receptor (beta chain) sequence along with its context. It lacks a known antigen. No base-level quality is on record; no much larger clone is a single base apart. This sample stems from a study of cytomegalovirus exposure and HLA in healthy donors (dated by TCRdb to about 2017). In terms of the full investigation: A later analysis indicated that the 90 to 150 validation repertoires were generated on the platform also employed for the approximately 700 repertoires of the first cohort. The study was designed to test whether signatures of past pathogen exposure could be identified by cataloging public T cell receptors. In addition to the first cohort of several hundred subjects, a separate validation cohort of around 110 different subjects was used. The study combined high-throughput TCR immunosequencing, statistical association of individual TCRs with disease status, and machine learning to predict cytomegalovirus infection status.

General study outcomes and caveats: The authors suggested that the approach could potentially be generalized to other disease states and immunological phenotypes. Across donors, most TCR sequences were observed very rarely, whereas some public TCRs were present in many individuals. A few of the identified cytomegalovirus-associated TCR beta chains were confirmed in vitro to be specific for cytomegalovirus antigens. Cytomegalovirus status was reported to be diagnosed by the classifier with high specificity and sensitivity in both the original and validation cohorts. A later analysis had no HLA typing for the validation cohort, so co-occurrence there was scored across all 130 or so repertoires. Of the cluster scores, around 95% were above 0 in a later analysis, which found that TCRs clustered in the first cohort also tended to co-occur in the 90 to 150 validation repertoires. A total of about 180 TCR beta chains were listed by the study as associated with cytomegalovirus.

The germline V gene supplies CDR1 SGHDN and CDR2 FVKESK. There are 17 amino acids in the CDR3, from cysteine to phenylalanine inclusive. The sequence is cut down to CDR3 DNA, 51 bases in frame from base 1. Clipping removes 3 bases from V and 2 bases from J, with 8 as the unmatched junction base count. The donors were included in the validation cohort of over a hundred subjects, a group kept apart from the approximately 700-subject first cohort. The library was prepared using the immunoSEQ multiplex PCR assay. On the authors' methods: A statistical classification framework was built to diagnose cytomegalovirus status from the catalog of TCR beta chain sequences. TCRdb carries this immuneACCESS record with in-frame sequences only. Its versions omit some clonotypes, under half of them owing to an unresolved V gene in the studies checked, with the rest unexplained. V, J and clone size derive from that table, while D and trimming were established from the DNA sequence. The sample profile shows about 110,000 clones; around 95% of them were found once. The top ten hold 0.67% of the sample.

The source of this sequence is a woman aged 18-29 years in good health and CMV-seronegative. The sequencing sample was made of PBMCs. The V gene is TRBV14 and the J gene is TRBJ2-3, with 10 bases matching TRBD2. The sequence in DNA is TGTGCCAGCAGCCATTTTGGTAGCGGGGGGCCCACAGATACGCAGTATTTT. The resulting protein is CASSHFGSGGPTDTQYF.